The following is a T cell receptor beta chain sequence with its context. Antigen specificity is unknown. This record comes from a study of OX40 agonist ivuxolimab in advanced cancers. CDR1 and CDR2 (germline): SNHLY, FYNNEI. The CDR3 has 16 residues. Trimming removed 5 bases at V and 5 bases at J, with 21 bases between. The table came from immunoSEQ multiplex PCR; TCRdb's copy has only in-frame clones and leaves some out. This sample has tens of thousands of clones; around 92% occur once, and the top ten carry about 15%. Findings and caveats of the study: It was also the case that some nonresponders had low normalized T-cell clonal expansion.

Sequencing was performed on CD4+ or CD8+ T cells sorted from blood, taken in a trial of the OX40 agonist ivuxolimab. The source of this sequence is an adult with an advanced solid tumor such as melanoma, head and neck, liver or kidney cancer. The genes are TRBV2 and TRBJ2-5, with D tentatively TRBD1 (5 bases). CDR3 sequence: CASSHSAADSAETQYF. CDR3 DNA: TGTGCCAGCAGTCATTCAGCCGCCGACAGCGCCGAGACCCAGTACTTC. Together with reference TRBV2 and TRBJ2-5, the CDR3 gives the full variable domain: EPEVTQTPSHQVTQMGQEVILRCVPISNHLYFYWYRQILGQKVEFLVSFYNNEISEKSEIFDDQFSVERPDGSNFTLKIRSTKLEDSAMYFCASSHSAADSAETQYFGPGTRLLVL.